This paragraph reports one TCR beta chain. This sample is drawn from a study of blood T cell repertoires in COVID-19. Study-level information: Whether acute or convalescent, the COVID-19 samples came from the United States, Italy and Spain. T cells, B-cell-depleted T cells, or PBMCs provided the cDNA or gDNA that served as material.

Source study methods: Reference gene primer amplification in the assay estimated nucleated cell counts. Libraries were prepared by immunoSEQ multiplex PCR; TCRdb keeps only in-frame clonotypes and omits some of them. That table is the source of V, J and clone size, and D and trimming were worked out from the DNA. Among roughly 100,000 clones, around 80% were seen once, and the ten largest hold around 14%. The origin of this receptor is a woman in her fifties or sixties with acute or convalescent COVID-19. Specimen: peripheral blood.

The DNA for the CDR3 is TGTGCCAGCAGCTCTACTAGGACAGGGTATGGCTACACCTTC. This codes for CASSSTRTGYGYTF. This rearrangement joins TRBV7-2 to TRBJ1-2; 8 bases line up with TRBD1. Trimming cost V 4 bases and J 5 bases; bases outside gene matches: 6. The germline V gene encodes CDR1 SGHTA and CDR2 FQGNSA. CDR3 length equals 14 residues.